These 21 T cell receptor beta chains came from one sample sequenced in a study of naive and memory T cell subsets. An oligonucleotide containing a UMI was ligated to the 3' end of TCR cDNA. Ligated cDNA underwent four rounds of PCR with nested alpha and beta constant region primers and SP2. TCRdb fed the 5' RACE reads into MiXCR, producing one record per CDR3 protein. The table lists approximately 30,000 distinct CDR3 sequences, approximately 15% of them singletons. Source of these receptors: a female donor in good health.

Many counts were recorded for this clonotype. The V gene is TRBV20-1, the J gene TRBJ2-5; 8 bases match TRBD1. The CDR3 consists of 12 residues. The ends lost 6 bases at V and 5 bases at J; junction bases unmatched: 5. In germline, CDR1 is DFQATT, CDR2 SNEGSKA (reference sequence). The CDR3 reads CSAETGEETQYF. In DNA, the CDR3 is TGCAGTGCCGAGACAGGGGAGGAGACCCAGTACTTC.

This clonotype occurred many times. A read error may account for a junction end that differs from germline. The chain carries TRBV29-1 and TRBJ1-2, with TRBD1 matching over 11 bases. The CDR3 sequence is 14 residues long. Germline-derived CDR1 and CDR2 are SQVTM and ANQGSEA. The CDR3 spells CSVEGDRGGYGDTF. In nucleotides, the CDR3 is TGCAGCGTTGAGGGGGACAGGGGGGGCTATGGCGACACCTTC.

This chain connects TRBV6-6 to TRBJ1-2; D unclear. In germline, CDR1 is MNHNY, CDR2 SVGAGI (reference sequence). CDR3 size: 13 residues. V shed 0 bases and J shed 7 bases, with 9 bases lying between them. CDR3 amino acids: CASSYSGNSGYTF. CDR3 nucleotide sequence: TGTGCCAGCAGTTACTCGGGAAATAGTGGCTACACCTTC.

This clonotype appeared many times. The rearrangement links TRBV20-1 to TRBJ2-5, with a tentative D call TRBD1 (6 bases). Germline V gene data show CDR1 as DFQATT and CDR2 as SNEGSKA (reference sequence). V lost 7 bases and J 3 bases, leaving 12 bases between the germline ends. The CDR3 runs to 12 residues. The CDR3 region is CSVNPGEETQYF. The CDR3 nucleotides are TGCAGTGTTAATCCAGGGGAAGAGACCCAGTACTTC.

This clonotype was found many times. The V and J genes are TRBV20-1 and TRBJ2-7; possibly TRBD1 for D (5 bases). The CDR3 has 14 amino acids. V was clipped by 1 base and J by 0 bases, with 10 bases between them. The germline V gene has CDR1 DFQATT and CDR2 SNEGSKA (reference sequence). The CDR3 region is CSARGYRSSYEQYF. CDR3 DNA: TGCAGTGCTAGAGGGTACAGGAGCTCCTACGAGCAGTACTTC.

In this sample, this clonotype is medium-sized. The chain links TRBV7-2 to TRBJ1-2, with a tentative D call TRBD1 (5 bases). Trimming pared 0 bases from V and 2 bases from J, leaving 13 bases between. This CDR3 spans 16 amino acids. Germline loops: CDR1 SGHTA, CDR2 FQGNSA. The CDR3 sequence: CASSLAFIRDNYGYTF. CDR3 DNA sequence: TGTGCCAGCAGCTTAGCGTTTATCAGGGACAACTATGGCTACACCTTC.

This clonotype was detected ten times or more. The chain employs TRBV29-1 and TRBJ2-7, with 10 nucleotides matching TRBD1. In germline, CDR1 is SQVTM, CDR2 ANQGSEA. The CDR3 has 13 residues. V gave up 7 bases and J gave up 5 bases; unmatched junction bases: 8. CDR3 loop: CSGGQGEMNEQYF. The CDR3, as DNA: TGCAGCGGTGGACAGGGGGAAATGAACGAGCAGTACTTC.

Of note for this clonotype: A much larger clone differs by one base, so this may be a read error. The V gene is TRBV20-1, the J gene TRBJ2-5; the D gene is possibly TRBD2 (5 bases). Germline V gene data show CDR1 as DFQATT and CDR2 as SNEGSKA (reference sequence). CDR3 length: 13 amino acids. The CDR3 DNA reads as TGCAGTGCTAGGCTAGCCACTCAAGAGACCCAGGACTTC. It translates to CSARLATQETQDF.

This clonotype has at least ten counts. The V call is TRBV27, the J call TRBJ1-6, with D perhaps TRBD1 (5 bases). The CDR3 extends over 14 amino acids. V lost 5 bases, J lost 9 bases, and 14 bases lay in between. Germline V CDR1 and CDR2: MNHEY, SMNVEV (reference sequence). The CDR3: CASSPAGLLSPLHF. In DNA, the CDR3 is TGTGCCAGCAGTCCCGCGGGGCTTCTTTCACCCCTCCACTTT.

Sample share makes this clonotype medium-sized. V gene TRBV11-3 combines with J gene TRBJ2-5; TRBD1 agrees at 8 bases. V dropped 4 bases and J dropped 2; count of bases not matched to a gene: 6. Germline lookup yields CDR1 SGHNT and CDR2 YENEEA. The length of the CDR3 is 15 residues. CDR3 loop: CASSSGQAHQETQYF. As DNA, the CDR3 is TGTGCCAGCAGCTCGGGACAGGCACATCAAGAGACCCAGTACTTC.

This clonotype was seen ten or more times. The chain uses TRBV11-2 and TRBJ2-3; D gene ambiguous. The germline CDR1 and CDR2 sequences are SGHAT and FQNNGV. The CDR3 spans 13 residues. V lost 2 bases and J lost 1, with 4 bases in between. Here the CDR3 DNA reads TGTGCCAGCAGCTTACTGCGCACAGATACGCAGTATTTT. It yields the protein CASSLLRTDTQYF.

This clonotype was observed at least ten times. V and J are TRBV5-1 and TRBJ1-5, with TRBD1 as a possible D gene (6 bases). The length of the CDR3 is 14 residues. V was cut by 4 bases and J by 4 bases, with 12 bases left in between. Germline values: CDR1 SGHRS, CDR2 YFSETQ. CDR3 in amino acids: CASSPGTQNQPQHF. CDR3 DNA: TGCGCCAGCAGCCCCGGGACACAGAATCAGCCCCAGCATTTT.

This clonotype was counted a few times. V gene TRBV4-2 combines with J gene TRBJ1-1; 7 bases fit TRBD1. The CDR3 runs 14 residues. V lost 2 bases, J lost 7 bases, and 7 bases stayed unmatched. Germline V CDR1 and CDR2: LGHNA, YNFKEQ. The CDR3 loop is CASSQNFGTDEAFF. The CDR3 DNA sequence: TGTGCCAGCAGCCAAAACTTTGGGACAGATGAAGCTTTCTTT.

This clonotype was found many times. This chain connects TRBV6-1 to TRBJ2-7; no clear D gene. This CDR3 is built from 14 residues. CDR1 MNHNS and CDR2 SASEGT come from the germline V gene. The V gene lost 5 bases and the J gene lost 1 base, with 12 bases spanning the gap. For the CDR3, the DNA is TGTGCCAGCAGTAAGGACGAAGGGTCCTACGAGCAGTACTTC. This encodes CASSKDEGSYEQYF.

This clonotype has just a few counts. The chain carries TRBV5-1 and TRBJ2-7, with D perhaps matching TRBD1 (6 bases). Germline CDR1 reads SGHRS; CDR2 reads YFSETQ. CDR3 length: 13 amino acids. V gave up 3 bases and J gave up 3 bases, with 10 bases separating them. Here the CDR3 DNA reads TGCGCCAGCAGCTGGGAACAGGGCTACGAGCAGTACTTC. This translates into CASSWEQGYEQYF.

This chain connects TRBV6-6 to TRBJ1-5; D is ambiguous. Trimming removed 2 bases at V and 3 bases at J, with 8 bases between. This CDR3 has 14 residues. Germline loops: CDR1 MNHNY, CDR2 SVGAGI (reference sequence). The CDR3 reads CASSYGGSNQPQHF. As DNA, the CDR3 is TGTGCCAGCAGTTACGGCGGTTCCAATCAGCCCCAGCATTTT.

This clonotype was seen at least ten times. In DNA form, the CDR3 reads TGTGCCAGCAGACCACTAACAGGGGATAGTTCACCCCTCCACTTT. Its protein is CASRPLTGDSSPLHF. V is TRBV6-5 and J is TRBJ1-6; 7 bases match TRBD1. Germline values: CDR1 MNHEY, CDR2 SVGAGI. The V gene end was trimmed by 6 bases and the J gene end by 9 bases; junction bases not matched to a gene: 11. The CDR3 totals 15 residues.

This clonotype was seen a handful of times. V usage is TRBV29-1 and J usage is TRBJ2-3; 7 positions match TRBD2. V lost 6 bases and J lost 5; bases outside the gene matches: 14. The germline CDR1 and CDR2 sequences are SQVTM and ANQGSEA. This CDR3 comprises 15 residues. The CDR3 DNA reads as TGCAGCGTGGGATCCCGTGCGGGGGTTAAAGATACGCAGTATTTT. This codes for CSVGSRAGVKDTQYF.

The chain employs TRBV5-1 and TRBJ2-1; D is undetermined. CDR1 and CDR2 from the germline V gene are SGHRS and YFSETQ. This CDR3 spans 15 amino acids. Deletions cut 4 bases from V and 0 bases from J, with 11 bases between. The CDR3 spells CASSQAVASYNEQFF. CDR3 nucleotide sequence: TGCGCCAGCAGCCAGGCGGTAGCCTCCTACAATGAGCAGTTCTTC.

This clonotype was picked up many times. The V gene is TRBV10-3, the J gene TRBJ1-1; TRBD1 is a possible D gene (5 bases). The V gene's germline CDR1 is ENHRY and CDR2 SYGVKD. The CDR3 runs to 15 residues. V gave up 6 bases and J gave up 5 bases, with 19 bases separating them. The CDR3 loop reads CAISRRGGAATEAFF. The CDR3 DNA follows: TGTGCCATCAGCAGGCGGGGTGGGGCCGCGACTGAAGCTTTCTTT.

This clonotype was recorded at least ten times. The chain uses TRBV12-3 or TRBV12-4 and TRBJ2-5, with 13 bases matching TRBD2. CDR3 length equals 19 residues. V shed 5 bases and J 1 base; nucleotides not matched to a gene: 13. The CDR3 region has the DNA TGTGCCAGCAGTCCGAGGACTAGCGGGGGAATCCGACCCCAAGAGACCCAGTACTTC. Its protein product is CASSPRTSGGIRPQETQYF.